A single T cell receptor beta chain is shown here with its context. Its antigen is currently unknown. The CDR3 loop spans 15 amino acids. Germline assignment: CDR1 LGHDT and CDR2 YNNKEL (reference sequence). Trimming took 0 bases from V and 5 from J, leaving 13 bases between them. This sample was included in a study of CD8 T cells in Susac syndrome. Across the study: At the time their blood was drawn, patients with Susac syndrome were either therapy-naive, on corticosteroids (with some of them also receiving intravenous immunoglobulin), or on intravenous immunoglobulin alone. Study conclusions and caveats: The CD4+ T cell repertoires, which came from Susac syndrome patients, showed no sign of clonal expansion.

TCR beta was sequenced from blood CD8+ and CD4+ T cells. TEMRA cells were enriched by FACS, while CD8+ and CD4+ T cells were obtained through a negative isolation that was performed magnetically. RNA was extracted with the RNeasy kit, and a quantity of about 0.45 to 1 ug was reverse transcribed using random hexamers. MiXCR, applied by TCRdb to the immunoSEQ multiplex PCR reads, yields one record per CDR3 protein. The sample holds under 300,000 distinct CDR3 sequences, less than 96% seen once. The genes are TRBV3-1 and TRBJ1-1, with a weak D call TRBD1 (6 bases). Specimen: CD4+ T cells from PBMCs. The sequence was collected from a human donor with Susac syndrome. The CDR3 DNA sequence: TGTGCCAGCAGCCAAGATGGGGGGCGCAGGACTGAAGCTTTCTTT. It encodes CASSQDGGRRTEAFF. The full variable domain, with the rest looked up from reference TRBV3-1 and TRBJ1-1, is DTAVSQTPKYLVTQMGNDKSIKCEQNLGHDTMYWYKQDSKKFLKIMFSYNNKELIINETVPNRFSPKSPDKAHLNLHINSLELGDSAVYFCASSQDGGRRTEAFFGQGTRLTVV.